The present T cell receptor (beta chain) was sequenced within a study of cytomegalovirus exposure and HLA in healthy donors. Of note for this clone: As yet, its antigen is unknown.

This CDR3 is 14 amino acids long. The V and J ends lost 0 bases and 4 bases respectively, with 7 bases between them. Germline V lookup: CDR1 SGHDT, CDR2 YYEEEE. Profiled with immunoSEQ multiplex PCR; TCRdb holds only in-frame clones, not every one. The data show 200,000 to 250,000 clones, roughly 88% seen once. Study observations and caveats: In the 95 to 150 validation repertoires, 94% of cluster scores exceeded 0, per a later analysis.

The chain combines TRBV5-6 with TRBJ1-4; D gene uncertain. Sequencing used PBMCs. The clonotype originates from a woman aged 18-29 years in good health and CMV-seronegative. The CDR3 DNA reads as TGTGCCAGCAGCTTGGCAGGACTTAATGAAAAACTGTTTTTT. Translated, it gives CASSLAGLNEKLFF.